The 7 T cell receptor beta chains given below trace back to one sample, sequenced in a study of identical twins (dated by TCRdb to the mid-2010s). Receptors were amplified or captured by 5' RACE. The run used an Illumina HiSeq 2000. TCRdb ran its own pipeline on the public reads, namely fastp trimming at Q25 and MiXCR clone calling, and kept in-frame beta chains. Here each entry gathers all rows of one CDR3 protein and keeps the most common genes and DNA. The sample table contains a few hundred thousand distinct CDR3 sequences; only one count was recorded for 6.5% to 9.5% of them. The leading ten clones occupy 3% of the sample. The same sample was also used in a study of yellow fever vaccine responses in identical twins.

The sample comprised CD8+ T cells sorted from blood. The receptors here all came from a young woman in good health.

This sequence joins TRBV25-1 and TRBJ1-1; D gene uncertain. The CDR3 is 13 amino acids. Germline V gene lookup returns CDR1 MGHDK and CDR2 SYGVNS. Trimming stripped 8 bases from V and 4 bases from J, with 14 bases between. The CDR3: CASEISMGTEAFF. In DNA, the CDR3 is TGTGCCAGCGAAATATCAATGGGCACTGAAGCTTTCTTT.

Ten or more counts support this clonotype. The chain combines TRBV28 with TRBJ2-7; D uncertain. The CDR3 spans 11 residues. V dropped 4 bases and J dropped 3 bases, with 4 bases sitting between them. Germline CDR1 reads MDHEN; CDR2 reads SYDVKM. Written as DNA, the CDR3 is TGTGCCAGCAGTTCATACTACGAGCAGTACTTC. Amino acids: CASSSYYEQYF.

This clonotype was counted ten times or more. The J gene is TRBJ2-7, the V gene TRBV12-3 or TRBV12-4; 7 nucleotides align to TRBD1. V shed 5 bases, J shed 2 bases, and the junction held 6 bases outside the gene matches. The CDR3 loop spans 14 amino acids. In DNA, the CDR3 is TGTGCCAGCAGTGAACTGGGACAGCCCTACGAGCAGTACTTC. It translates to CASSELGQPYEQYF.

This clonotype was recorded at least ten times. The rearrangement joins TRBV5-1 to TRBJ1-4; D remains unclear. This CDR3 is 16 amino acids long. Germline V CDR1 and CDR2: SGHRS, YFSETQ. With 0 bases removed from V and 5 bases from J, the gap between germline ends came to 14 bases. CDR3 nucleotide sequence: TGCGCCAGCAGCTTGGCGTTTGGCGGGGAAAATGAAAAACTGTTTTTT. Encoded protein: CASSLAFGGENEKLFF.

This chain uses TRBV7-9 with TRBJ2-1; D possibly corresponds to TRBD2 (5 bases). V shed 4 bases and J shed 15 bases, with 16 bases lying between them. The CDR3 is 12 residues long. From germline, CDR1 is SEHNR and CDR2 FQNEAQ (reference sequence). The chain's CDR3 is CASSSQLVSWFF. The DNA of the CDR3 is TGTGCCAGCAGCTCCCAACTAGTCTCTTGGTTCTTC.

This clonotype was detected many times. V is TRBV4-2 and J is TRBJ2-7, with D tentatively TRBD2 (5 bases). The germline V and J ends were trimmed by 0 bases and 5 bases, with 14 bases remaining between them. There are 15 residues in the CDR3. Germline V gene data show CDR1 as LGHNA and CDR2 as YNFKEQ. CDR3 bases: TGTGCCAGCAGCCAAGATGTGGGGAGCCCCCACGAGCAGTACTTC. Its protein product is CASSQDVGSPHEQYF.

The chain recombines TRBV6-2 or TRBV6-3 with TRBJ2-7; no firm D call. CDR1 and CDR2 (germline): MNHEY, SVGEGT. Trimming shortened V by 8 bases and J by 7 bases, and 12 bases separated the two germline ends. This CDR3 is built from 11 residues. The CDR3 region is CASVGPDEQYF. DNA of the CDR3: TGTGCCAGCGTTGGCCCTGATGAGCAGTACTTC.